The 4 T cell receptor beta chains presented below share a single source sample, sequenced in a study of neoadjuvant nivolumab and ipilimumab in lung cancer. Produced via immunoSEQ multiplex PCR; TCRdb's table is partial and in-frame only. This table has 4,500 to 5,000 clones, 60% to 85% appearing once. The sample here was normal lung tissue adjacent to the tumor, taken after neoadjuvant nivolumab, alone or with ipilimumab, at or shortly before surgery. Source of these receptors: an adult with non-small cell lung cancer. Some clones in this sample may be carry-over from other donors' samples.

The J gene is TRBJ2-1, the V gene TRBV25-1; D uncertain. The V and J ends lost 4 bases and 5 bases respectively, with 9 bases between them. CDR1 is MGHDK and CDR2 is SYGVNS in the germline V gene. CDR3 length: 13 residues. The CDR3 coding sequence is TGTGCCAGCAGTGGGATCGACGACAATGAGCAGTTCTTC. Protein product: CASSGIDDNEQFF. The full variable domain, its missing parts supplied by reference TRBV25-1 and TRBJ2-1, is EADIYQTPRYLVIGTGKKITLECSQTMGHDKMYWYQQDPGMELHLIHYSYGVNSTEKGDLSSESTVSRIRTEHFPLTLESARPSHTSQYLCASSGIDDNEQFFGPGTRLTVL.

The sample holds one count of this clone. V gene TRBV7-9 combines with J gene TRBJ1-5; D call uncertain. The V end was cut by 1 base, the J end by 8 bases, with 15 bases between. The CDR3 totals 15 residues. Germline CDR1 and CDR2: SEHNR and FQNEAQ (reference sequence). The CDR3 bases are TGTGCCAGCAGCTTAGGACGAGCCCCTAGAGAGCCCCAGCATTTT. The encoded protein is CASSLGRAPREPQHF.

V usage is TRBV11-2 and J usage is TRBJ2-3, with D maybe TRBD2 (5 bases). V was cut by 1 base and J by 10 bases, with 9 bases left in between. The CDR3 sequence is 12 residues long. Germline V CDR1 and CDR2: SGHAT, FQNNGV. CDR3 in amino acids: CASSLGAGAQYF. The CDR3 region has the DNA TGTGCCAGCAGCTTAGGGGCCGGGGCGCAGTATTTT. The full variable domain, rest sourced from reference TRBV11-2 and TRBJ2-3, is EAGVAQSPRYKIIEKRQSVAFWCNPISGHATLYWYQQILGQGPKLLIQFQNNGVVDDSQLPKDRFSAERLKGVDSTLKIQPAKLEDSAVYLCASSLGAGAQYFGPGTRLTVL.

Worth noting for this clone: A junction end diverges from the germline sequence, so it may reflect a read error. The gene calls are TRBV7-7 and TRBJ2-3; D perhaps matches TRBD1 (5 bases). CDR1 and CDR2 (germline): SSHAT, FNYEAQ (reference sequence). The CDR3 covers 13 residues. The CDR3 DNA follows: TGTGCTAGCAGCTTTCAGACAGCGGATACGCAGTATTTT. This sequence encodes CASSFQTADTQYF.